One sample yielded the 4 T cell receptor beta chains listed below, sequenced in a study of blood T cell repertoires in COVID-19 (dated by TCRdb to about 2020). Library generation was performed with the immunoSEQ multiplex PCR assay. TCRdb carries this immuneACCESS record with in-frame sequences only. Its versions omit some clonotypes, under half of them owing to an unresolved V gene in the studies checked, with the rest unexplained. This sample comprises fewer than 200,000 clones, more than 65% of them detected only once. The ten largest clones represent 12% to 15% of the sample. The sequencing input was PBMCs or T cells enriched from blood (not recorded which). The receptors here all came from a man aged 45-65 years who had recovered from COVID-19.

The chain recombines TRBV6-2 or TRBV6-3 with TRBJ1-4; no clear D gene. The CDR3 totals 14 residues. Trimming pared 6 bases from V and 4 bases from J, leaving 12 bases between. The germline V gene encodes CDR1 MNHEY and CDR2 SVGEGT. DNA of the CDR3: TGTGCCAGCAGCCGATCCGGGTTTAATGAAAAACTGTTTTTT. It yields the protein CASSRSGFNEKLFF.

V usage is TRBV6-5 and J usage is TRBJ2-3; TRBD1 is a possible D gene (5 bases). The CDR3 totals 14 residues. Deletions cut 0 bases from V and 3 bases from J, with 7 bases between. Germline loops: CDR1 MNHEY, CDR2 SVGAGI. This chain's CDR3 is CASSYSTATDTQYF. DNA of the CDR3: TGTGCCAGCAGTTACTCGACAGCTACAGATACGCAGTATTTT.

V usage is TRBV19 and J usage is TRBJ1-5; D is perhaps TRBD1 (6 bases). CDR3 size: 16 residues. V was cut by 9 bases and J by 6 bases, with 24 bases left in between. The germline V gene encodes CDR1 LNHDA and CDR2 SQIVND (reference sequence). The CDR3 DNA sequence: TGTGCCAGCACCCTAATTTTAACAGGGTTGGGTCAGCCCCAGCATTTT. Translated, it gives CASTLILTGLGQPQHF.

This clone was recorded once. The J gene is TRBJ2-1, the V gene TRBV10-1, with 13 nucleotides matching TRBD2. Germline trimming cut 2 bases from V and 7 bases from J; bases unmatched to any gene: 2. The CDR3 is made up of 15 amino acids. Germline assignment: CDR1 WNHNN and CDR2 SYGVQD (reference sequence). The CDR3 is CASSETSGGANEQFF. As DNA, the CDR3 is TGCGCCAGCAGTGAGACTAGCGGGGGGGCAAATGAGCAGTTCTTC.